Listed below are T cell receptor beta chains from one sample, sequenced in a study of T cells in Graves' hyperthyroidism and ophthalmopathy. TCRdb used MiXCR to reprocess the multiplex PCR reads, holding one entry per CDR3 protein. The table lists hundreds of thousands of distinct CDR3 sequences, more than 30% of them singletons. The sequenced sample was blood. Receptors were obtained from a man between 18 and 35 years old with Graves' hyperthyroidism. Each CDR3 is given with its conserved first and last residue. A D gene is named only where the DNA matches it firmly. Size values are once, few and many counts, or a class for expanded clones, and some rows have none.

D: -
J: TRBJ2-7
size: few
V: TRBV5-6
CDR3: CASSISGTTYEQYF
DNA: TGTGCCAGCAGCATTTCCGGGACAACCTACGAGCAGTACTTC

D: TRBD2
J: TRBJ2-5
size: -
V: TRBV11-2
CDR3: CASSPGTTETQYF
DNA: TGTGCCAGCAGCCCGGGGACTACAGAGACCCAGTACTTC

D: -
J: TRBJ2-5
size: many
V: TRBV7-3
CDR3: CASSEGSGAQETQYF
DNA: TGTGCCAGCAGCGAAGGGTCAGGGGCGCAAGAGACCCAGTACTTC

D: -
J: TRBJ2-7
size: once
V: TRBV7-9
CDR3: CAISLGRSPYEQYF
DNA: TGTGCCATCAGCTTAGGCAGGTCTCCCTACGAGCAGTACTTC

D: -
J: TRBJ1-5
size: -
V: TRBV19
CDR3: CASTPNSNQPEHF
DNA: TGTGCCAGTACCCCGAATAGCAATCAGCCCGAGCATTTT

D: -
J: TRBJ2-5
size: -
V: TRBV2
CDR3: CASSRGRRGLETQYF
DNA: TGTGCCAGCAGCCGCGGCAGGCGGGGATTAGAGACCCAGTACTTC

D: -
J: TRBJ2-5
size: -
V: TRBV13
CDR3: CASSFGDGETQYF
DNA: TGTGCCAGCAGCTTCGGGGATGGGGAGACCCAGTACTTC

D: -
J: TRBJ1-2
size: many
V: TRBV29-1
CDR3: CSVEDPDRPYGYTF
DNA: TGCAGCGTTGAAGACCCTGACAGGCCCTATGGCTACACCTTC

D: -
J: TRBJ2-7
size: -
V: TRBV20-1
CDR3: CSAREPGEQYF
DNA: TGCAGTGCTAGAGAACCGGGCGAGCAGTACTTC

D: TRBD1
J: TRBJ2-5
size: many
V: TRBV7-6
CDR3: CASSLTGQGETQYF
DNA: TGTGCCAGCAGCTTGACAGGGCAGGGAGAGACCCAGTACTTC

D: TRBD1
J: TRBJ2-7
size: few
V: TRBV19
CDR3: CASRSRGSYEQYF
DNA: TGTGCCAGTAGAAGCAGGGGGTCCTACGAGCAGTACTTC

D: -
J: TRBJ1-1
size: many
V: TRBV19
CDR3: CASSLLTLNTEAFF
DNA: TGTGCCAGCAGCTTACTGACCCTTAACACTGAAGCTTTCTTT

D: -
J: TRBJ2-7
size: -
V: TRBV9
CDR3: CASSGGSRGRPDEQYF
DNA: TGTGCCAGCAGCGGGGGGTCGAGGGGCCGCCCCGACGAGCAGTACTTC

D: TRBD2
J: TRBJ2-7
size: many
V: TRBV7-2
CDR3: CASSTETSGAWEQYF
DNA: TGTGCCAGCAGCACGGAGACTAGCGGGGCTTGGGAGCAGTACTTC

D: TRBD2
J: TRBJ2-7
size: many
V: TRBV25-1
CDR3: CASSSRLAGAYEQYF
DNA: TGTGCCAGCAGTTCCCGGCTAGCGGGGGCCTACGAGCAGTACTTC

D: TRBD1
J: TRBJ1-2
size: many
V: TRBV19
CDR3: CASTPGQGYRNGYTF
DNA: TGTGCCAGTACCCCAGGACAGGGATATAGAAATGGCTACACCTTC

D: -
J: TRBJ2-7
size: few
V: TRBV7-9
CDR3: CAMGGPYEQYF
DNA: TGTGCCATGGGGGGCCCCTACGAGCAGTACTTC

D: -
J: TRBJ2-5
size: few
V: TRBV7-8
CDR3: CASSQGQRVQETQYF
DNA: TGTGCCAGCAGCCAAGGACAGCGAGTCCAAGAGACCCAGTACTTC

D: -
J: TRBJ1-2
size: -
V: TRBV5-1
CDR3: CASSPTRSGGAHGYTF
DNA: TGCGCCAGCAGCCCAACACGTTCGGGAGGGGCCCATGGCTACACCTTC

D: TRBD1
J: TRBJ2-6
size: -
V: TRBV7-9
CDR3: CASSLGDDRVYVLTF
DNA: TGTGCCAGCAGCTTAGGTGATGACAGGGTCTACGTCCTGACTTTC

D: TRBD1
J: TRBJ1-5
size: many
V: TRBV10-3
CDR3: CAISEWRGDRVWDRNQPQHF
DNA: TGTGCCATCAGTGAATGGAGGGGGGACAGGGTATGGGATCGGAATCAGCCCCAGCATTTT

D: TRBD2
J: TRBJ2-5
size: once
V: TRBV19
CDR3: CASSRVPGLAGETQYF
DNA: TGTGCCAGTAGTAGAGTCCCGGGACTAGCGGGAGAGACCCAGTACTTC